Below, 21 T cell receptor beta chains from the same sample are listed, as sequenced in a study of shared clonotypes between healthy human individuals. Only in-frame clones appear in the TCRdb table, and some are missing; sequencing was by immunoSEQ multiplex PCR. The table records some 2 million clones, roughly 94% of them present only once. Cells designated naive CD8 were CD45RO-negative and were positively selected for CCR7, with terminally differentiated effector memory CD45RA+ cells excluded. The sample comprised naive CD8+ T cells sorted from blood. The source is a man aged 18 to 29 in good health.

This chain connects TRBV18 to TRBJ2-1; D is possibly TRBD2 (6 bases). CDR1 is KGHSH, CDR2 LQKENI, per germline. V dropped 4 bases and J dropped 7 bases, with 11 bases sitting between them. This CDR3 is 13 amino acids long. CDR3 DNA sequence: TGTGCCAGCTCACGAACGGGGGTAAATGAGCAGTTCTTC. Its translation: CASSRTGVNEQFF.

The chain joins TRBV2 to TRBJ1-2; 7 bases are a match to TRBD1. The CDR3 sequence is 14 residues long. J lost 6 bases, V lost 2 bases, and 6 bases had no gene match. Germline values: CDR1 SNHLY, CDR2 FYNNEI. The CDR3 DNA reads as TGTGCCAGCAGTGAAATAGCAGGGGGGCATGGCTACACCTTC. The encoded protein is CASSEIAGGHGYTF.

This clone was recorded once. The rearrangement uses TRBV5-3 and TRBJ1-4; D perhaps matches TRBD1 (5 bases). TRBV5-3 is marked as an open reading frame, function uncertain. This CDR3 has 15 amino acids. Trimming took off 4 bases at V and 5 bases at J, with 15 bases between the two ends. The CDR3 sequence: CARSTRDGQNEKLFF. The CDR3 DNA sequence: TGTGCCAGAAGCACGAGGGACGGCCAAAATGAAAAACTGTTTTTT.

The rearrangement joins TRBV4-1 to TRBJ2-1, with D perhaps matching TRBD2 (5 bases). The germline V gene encodes CDR1 MGHRA and CDR2 YSYEKL. Deletions cut 3 bases from V and 8 bases from J, with 14 bases between. The CDR3 totals 14 residues. CDR3 amino acids: CASSHILGRDEQFF. The CDR3 DNA reads as TGCGCCAGCAGCCATATCCTAGGGAGAGATGAGCAGTTCTTC.

The chain combines TRBV13 with TRBJ2-3; 11 nucleotides align to TRBD1. This CDR3 is built from 15 residues. Germline V gene data show CDR1 as PRHDT and CDR2 as FYEKMQ (reference sequence). V lost 3 bases to trimming and J lost 3 bases; unmatched junction nucleotides: 2. The CDR3: CASSFRDRGTDTQYF. The CDR3 DNA is TGTGCCAGCAGCTTCCGGGACAGGGGGACAGATACGCAGTATTTT. The variable domain in full, with the rest retrieved from reference TRBV13 and TRBJ2-3, is AAGVIQSPRHLIKEKRETATLKCYPIPRHDTVYWYQQGPGQDPQFLISFYEKMQSDKGSIPDRFSAQQFSDYHSELNMSSLELGDSALYFCASSFRDRGTDTQYFGPGTRLTVL.

The chain recombines TRBV1 with TRBJ2-7; TRBD1 is the table's D call and was not checked against the DNA. TRBV1 is a pseudogene segment. The CDR3 loop spans 16 amino acids. CDR3 protein: CTSSRVSGHPTHEQYF. DNA for the CDR3: TGCACCAGCAGCCGGGTTTCGGGACACCCTACCCACGAGCAGTACTTC.

The rearrangement links TRBV25-1 to TRBJ2-1, with D perhaps matching TRBD1 or TRBD2 (6 bases each). The V end lost 1 base, the J end lost 6 bases, and 13 bases lay between the germline ends. This CDR3 spans 15 amino acids. From germline, CDR1 is MGHDK and CDR2 SYGVNS. The CDR3 spells CASSEWGAQGNEQFF. Here the CDR3 DNA reads TGTGCCAGCAGTGAATGGGGGGCGCAAGGCAATGAGCAGTTCTTC.

The chain carries TRBV27 and TRBJ1-2; TRBD1 agrees at 7 bases. After removal of 4 bases from V and 0 bases from J, the junction contained 5 bases not matched to a gene. The CDR3 spans 15 residues. Germline V lookup: CDR1 MNHEY, CDR2 SMNVEV (reference sequence). The CDR3 region has the DNA TGTGCCAGCAGTTCGACAGGGTTAGCTAACTATGGCTACACCTTC. It specifies CASSSTGLANYGYTF.

The chain employs TRBV6-5 and TRBJ1-5, with a possible D match to TRBD1 (6 bases). This CDR3 is built from 14 residues. Trimming pared 6 bases from V and 5 bases from J, leaving 14 bases between. In germline, CDR1 is MNHEY, CDR2 SVGAGI. The CDR3 DNA reads as TGTGCCAGCAGCCCTGGACAGATTCATCAGCCCCAGCATTTT. Translation gives CASSPGQIHQPQHF.

This chain connects TRBV2 to TRBJ2-3; 11 bases agree with TRBD2. CDR3 length: 18 residues. V shed 4 bases, J shed 5 bases, and the junction held 14 bases outside the gene matches. Germline loops: CDR1 SNHLY, CDR2 FYNNEI. DNA for the CDR3: TGTGCCAGCAGTGCGCGGCTAGCGGGGGGAGGTGGATTAGATACGCAGTATTTT. Residues: CASSARLAGGGGLDTQYF.

The chain uses TRBV27 and TRBJ1-5; TRBD1 matches at 10 bases. V shed 5 bases, J shed 5 bases, and the junction held 6 bases outside the gene matches. The CDR3 loop spans 15 amino acids. Germline V gene data show CDR1 as MNHEY and CDR2 as SMNVEV (reference sequence). The CDR3 region has the DNA TGTGCCAGCAGTCCCTGGACAGGGGGAGATCAGCCCCAGCATTTT. Residues: CASSPWTGGDQPQHF.

J is TRBJ2-1 and V is TRBV14; D gene uncertain. Between the trimmed V and J ends, which lost 6 bases and 0 bases, there was a span of 15 bases. The length of the CDR3 is 16 residues. The germline V gene encodes CDR1 SGHDN and CDR2 FVKESK. The CDR3 loop reads CASSLQTFSSYNEQFF. CDR3 nucleotide sequence: TGTGCCAGCAGTCTACAGACATTCAGCTCCTACAATGAGCAGTTCTTC.

This clone was observed once. J is TRBJ2-7 and V is TRBV19, with 8 nucleotides matching TRBD1. Trimming at V came to 0 bases and at J to 4 bases, leaving 5 bases not matched to a gene. Germline V CDR1 and CDR2: LNHDA, SQIVND (reference sequence). The CDR3 is 15 residues long. The CDR3 protein is CASSIDSDREYEQYF. DNA for the CDR3: TGTGCCAGTAGTATAGATTCGGACAGGGAGTACGAGCAGTACTTC. Full variable domain (outside the CDR3, taken from reference TRBV19 and TRBJ2-7): DGGITQSPKYLFRKEGQNVTLSCEQNLNHDAMYWYRQDPGQGLRLIYYSQIVNDFQKGDIAEGYSVSREKKESFPLTVTSAQKNPTAFYLCASSIDSDREYEQYFGPGTRLTVT.

The chain joins TRBV18 to TRBJ2-1; 7 bases are a match to TRBD1. The CDR3 loop spans 16 amino acids. Germline V gene lookup returns CDR1 KGHSH and CDR2 LQKENI. V lost 3 bases, J lost 0 bases, and 5 bases stayed unmatched. Written as DNA, the CDR3 is TGTGCCAGCTCACCTTCGACAGGGTTCTCCTACAATGAGCAGTTCTTC. Translated: CASSPSTGFSYNEQFF.

This rearrangement joins TRBV4-1 to TRBJ1-5, with D perhaps TRBD1 (5 bases). The CDR3 is made up of 18 amino acids. V lost 4 bases, J lost 1 base, and 20 bases lay in between. CDR1 and CDR2 (germline): MGHRA, YSYEKL. CDR3 sequence reads: CASSPLGVQVGSNQPQHF. CDR3 DNA sequence: TGCGCCAGCAGCCCATTAGGTGTACAGGTAGGGAGCAATCAGCCCCAGCATTTT.

The chain links TRBV5-6 to TRBJ2-6; D unclear. V gave up 1 base and J gave up 0 bases, with 8 bases separating them. Germline V gene data show CDR1 as SGHDT and CDR2 as YYEEEE. CDR3 size: 16 residues. The CDR3 is CASSLSGDSGANVLTF. The CDR3 region has the DNA TGTGCCAGCAGCTTGTCTGGGGACTCTGGGGCCAACGTCCTGACTTTC.

Notes on this clone: A much bigger clone sits one base away, suggesting this may be a read error. This CDR3 is also generated by other DNA sequences in the sample. This chain connects TRBV7-3 to TRBJ2-7; no firm D call. Germline V lookup: CDR1 SGHTA, CDR2 FQGTGA. There are 13 residues in the CDR3. V was trimmed by 2 bases and J by 0 bases, leaving 5 bases between them. CDR3 in amino acids: CASSLDGSYEQYF. CDR3 DNA: TGTGCCAGCAGCTTAGACGGCTCCTACGAGCAGTACTTC.

Here the CDR3 reads CASSESIVSNTEAFF. In nucleotides, the CDR3 is TGCGCCAGCAGTGAGTCGATTGTATCGAACACTGAAGCTTTCTTT. The J gene is TRBJ1-1, the V gene TRBV10-2, with unresolved D. V was clipped by 0 bases and J by 1 base, with 9 bases between them. CDR3 length: 15 amino acids. Germline CDR1 reads WSHSY; CDR2 reads SAAADI.

The chain uses TRBV19 and TRBJ2-1; D not resolved. V lost 2 bases and J lost 4, with 12 bases in between. Germline CDR1 reads LNHDA; CDR2 reads SQIVND (reference sequence). The CDR3 runs 15 residues. CDR3 amino acids: CASSIRADGYNEQFF. CDR3 nucleotides: TGTGCCAGTAGTATACGGGCGGATGGTTACAATGAGCAGTTCTTC.

The chain carries TRBV6-5 and TRBJ2-7; 9 bases are shared with TRBD2. The CDR3 runs 15 residues. Unmatched junction bases numbered 11, after V lost 6 bases and J lost 5 bases. Germline V gene sequence: CDR1 MNHEY, CDR2 SVGAGI. The CDR3 is CASSPQWRGGHEQYF. CDR3 in DNA: TGTGCCAGCAGCCCCCAGTGGCGGGGGGGCCACGAGCAGTACTTC.

The gene calls are TRBV13 and TRBJ2-7; 9 bases fit TRBD1. CDR1 is PRHDT and CDR2 is FYEKMQ in the germline V gene (reference sequence). CDR3 length equals 16 residues. With 1 base clipped from V and 5 bases from J, the junction kept 9 bases outside the gene matches. The DNA for the CDR3 is TGTGCCAGCAGCTTAGAAGGGACAGGGAATGCCCACGAGCAGTACTTC. Its protein product is CASSLEGTGNAHEQYF.